These 20 T cell receptor beta chains were sequenced from one sample in a study of T cell clusters in autoimmune cytopenias. About 37,500 genome equivalents of blood DNA were amplified for TRB. TRB rearrangements were amplified by touch-down multiplex PCR with mixed TRB-A/B primers. TCRdb reprocessed the multiplex PCR reads, keeping one entry per CDR3 protein, no DNA. This table holds 3,100 or so distinct CDR3 sequences. The sequenced material came from peripheral blood. Receptor source: a human donor with an autoimmune cytopenia or autoimmune hepatitis (not recorded which).

This clonotype is medium-sized by frequency. The chain couples TRBV6-2 or TRBV6-3 to TRBJ1-6. The CDR3 extends over 14 amino acids. Germline V gene lookup returns CDR1 MNHEY and CDR2 SVGEGT. CDR3 sequence: CASSYGQAYSPLHF.

The CDR3 loop is CASSPRQGWGEQFF. The chain uses TRBV11-3 and TRBJ2-1; the D gene TCRdb calls, TRBD1, cannot be checked with no DNA. This CDR3 has 14 amino acids. Per germline, CDR1 SGHNT and CDR2 YENEEA.

Measured by frequency, this clonotype is medium-sized (0.01 to 0.1%). The chain combines TRBV6-5 with TRBJ1-2; absent DNA, TCRdb's TRBD1 call cannot be checked. The V gene's germline CDR1 is MNHEY and CDR2 SVGAGI. The CDR3 totals 15 residues. CDR3: CASSYMGQGNYGYTF.

Judged by frequency, this clonotype is large. V usage is TRBV29-1 and J usage is TRBJ2-7; TCRdb lists TRBD1, though no DNA is available to test this call. CDR1 and CDR2 (germline): SQVTM, ANQGSEA. The CDR3 has 12 residues. CDR3 protein: CSVEQGSYEQYF.

The chain is built from TRBV19 and TRBJ1-5. Germline loops: CDR1 LNHDA, CDR2 SQIVND (reference sequence). CDR3 length: 15 residues. CDR3 sequence reads: CASSIMAGGEQPQHF.

This chain joins TRBV6-5 and TRBJ2-1. Germline lookup yields CDR1 MNHEY and CDR2 SVGAGI. The CDR3 is made up of 12 amino acids. Here the CDR3 reads CASSYRVEEQFF.

CDR3 protein: CASSETASGANVLTF. The V call is TRBV6-5, the J call TRBJ2-6; TCRdb lists TRBD1, though no DNA is available to test this call. The CDR3 has 15 residues. Per germline, CDR1 MNHEY and CDR2 SVGAGI.

The chain links TRBV29-1 to TRBJ2-2; there is no DNA to check the TCRdb D call of TRBD1. CDR1 and CDR2 from the germline V gene are SQVTM and ANQGSEA. This CDR3 is built from 12 residues. The CDR3 loop reads CSGGGNTGELFF.

V is TRBV5-6 and J is TRBJ2-1. The CDR3 loop spans 15 amino acids. Looked up from germline, CDR1 is SGHDT and CDR2 is YYEEEE. The CDR3 loop is CASSLDPSSYNEQFF.

This clonotype shows up as medium-sized by frequency. This chain connects TRBV11-3 to TRBJ2-7; TCRdb's D call of TRBD1 is untestable without DNA. This CDR3 is 16 amino acids long. Germline CDR1 reads SGHNT; CDR2 reads YENEEA. The CDR3 is CASSSFARAGFHEQYF.

By frequency, this clonotype registers medium-sized. The rearrangement joins TRBV6-5 to TRBJ2-3; TCRdb indicates TRBD1, and absent DNA this call remains unverified. Per the germline V gene, CDR1 is MNHEY and CDR2 is SVGAGI. The CDR3 sequence is 14 residues long. CDR3 protein: CASRTAPSADTQYF.

The chain employs TRBV7-2 and TRBJ2-7; checking the TCRdb D call of TRBD1 is not possible without DNA. Germline V lookup: CDR1 SGHTA, CDR2 FQGNSA. The CDR3 runs to 14 residues. This CDR3 is CASSPRTGAYEQYF.

Measured by frequency, this clonotype is medium-sized. This CDR3 reads CSVVFQGTNTEAFF. The V call is TRBV29-1, the J call TRBJ1-1; the TCRdb call, TRBD1, lacks DNA for checking. The CDR3 has 14 residues. Germline CDR1 reads SQVTM; CDR2 reads ANQGSEA. Together with reference TRBV29-1 and TRBJ1-1, the CDR3 gives the full variable domain: SAVISQKPSRDICQRGTSLTIQCQVDSQVTMMFWYRQQPGQSLTLIATANQGSEATYESGFVIDKFPISRPNLTFSTLTVSNMSPEDSSIYLCSVVFQGTNTEAFFGQGTRLTVV.

The chain recombines TRBV10-3 with TRBJ1-3; TCRdb picks TRBD1, but there is no DNA to check that call. CDR1 and CDR2 from the germline V gene are ENHRY and SYGVKD. There are 15 residues in the CDR3. CDR3 residues: CAIRGTYDSGNTIYF.

In terms of frequency, this clonotype is medium-sized. The chain uses TRBV6-1 and TRBJ2-7; the TRBD1 assignment by TCRdb is unverifiable without DNA. CDR3 length: 13 amino acids. Per germline, CDR1 MNHNS and CDR2 SASEGT. CDR3 region: CASSPPYRGRQYF.

According to its frequency, this clonotype is medium-sized. V usage is TRBV30 and J usage is TRBJ2-7; TCRdb's D call, TRBD1, is unchecked because there is no DNA. The CDR3 spans 13 residues. CDR1 and CDR2 from the germline V gene are GTSNPN and SVGIG (reference sequence). CDR3 in amino acids: CACTGALSYEQYF.

This clonotype is identified as medium-sized (0.01 to 0.1%) from frequency. This chain uses TRBV11-3 with TRBJ2-1; TCRdb picks TRBD1, but there is no DNA to check that call. This CDR3 is built from 15 residues. Germline V gene data show CDR1 as SGHNT and CDR2 as YENEEA. The CDR3 spells CASSSTGESYNEQFF.

This sequence joins TRBV30 and TRBJ1-1. Per the germline V gene, CDR1 is GTSNPN and CDR2 is SVGIG (reference sequence). CDR3 length: 13 amino acids. CDR3 protein: CAWTGGGNTEAFF.

This clonotype is classed as medium-sized by frequency. This chain connects TRBV13 to TRBJ2-7; TCRdb calls TRBD1, which cannot be checked without DNA. Germline V lookup: CDR1 PRHDT, CDR2 FYEKMQ (reference sequence). This CDR3 comprises 14 residues. CDR3 loop: CASSLTGENYEQYF. Full variable domain (missing parts from reference TRBV13 and TRBJ2-7): AAGVIQSPRHLIKEKRETATLKCYPIPRHDTVYWYQQGPGQDPQFLISFYEKMQSDKGSIPDRFSAQQFSDYHSELNMSSLELGDSALYFCASSLTGENYEQYFGPGTRLTVT.

This clonotype is labeled medium-sized based on frequency. The chain joins TRBV11-3 to TRBJ2-3. Germline V gives CDR1 SGHNT, CDR2 YENEEA. The CDR3 length is 12 residues. The CDR3 spells CASSQTTDTQYF.